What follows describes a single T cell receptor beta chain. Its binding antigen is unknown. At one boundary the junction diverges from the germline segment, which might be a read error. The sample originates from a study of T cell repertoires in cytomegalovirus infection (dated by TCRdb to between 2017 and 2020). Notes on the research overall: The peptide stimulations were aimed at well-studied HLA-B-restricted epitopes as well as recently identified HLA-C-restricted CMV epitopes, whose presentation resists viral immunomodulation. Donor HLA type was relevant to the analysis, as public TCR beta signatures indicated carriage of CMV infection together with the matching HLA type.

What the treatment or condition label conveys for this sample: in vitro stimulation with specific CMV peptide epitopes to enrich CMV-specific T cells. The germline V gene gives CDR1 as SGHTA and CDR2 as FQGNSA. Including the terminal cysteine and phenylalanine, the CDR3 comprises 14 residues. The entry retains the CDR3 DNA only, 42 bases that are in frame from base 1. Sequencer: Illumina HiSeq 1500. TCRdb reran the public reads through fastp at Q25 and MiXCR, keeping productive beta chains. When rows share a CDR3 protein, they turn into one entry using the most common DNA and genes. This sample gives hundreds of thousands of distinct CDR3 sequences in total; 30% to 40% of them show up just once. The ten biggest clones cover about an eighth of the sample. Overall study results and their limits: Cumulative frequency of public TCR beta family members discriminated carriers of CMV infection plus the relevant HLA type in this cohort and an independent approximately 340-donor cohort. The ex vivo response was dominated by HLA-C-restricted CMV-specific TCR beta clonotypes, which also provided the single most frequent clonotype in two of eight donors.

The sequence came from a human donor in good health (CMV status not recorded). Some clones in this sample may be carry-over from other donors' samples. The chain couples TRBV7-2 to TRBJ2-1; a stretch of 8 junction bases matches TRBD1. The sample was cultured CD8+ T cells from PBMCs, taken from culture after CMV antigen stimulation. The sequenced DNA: TGTGCCAGCAGCCCGGGACAGGTAGGGAATGTGCAGTTCTTC. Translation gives CASSPGQVGNVQFF.